The T cell receptor beta chain under discussion was sequenced for a study of T cells in Graves' hyperthyroidism and ophthalmopathy. RNA transcripts gave rise to amplified TCR beta CDR3 regions. A set of HTBI primers served as the primers for a first-round RT-PCR of the TCR CDR3. One entry per CDR3 protein results from TCRdb running MiXCR on the multiplex PCR reads. This sample carries around 500,000 distinct CDR3 sequences, approximately 14% of them seen once, and the ten largest clones take approximately 13%. Germline V lookup: CDR1 LGHDT, CDR2 YNNKEL (reference sequence). CDR3 length: 12 residues. Trimming pared 3 bases from V and 3 bases from J, leaving 2 bases between. In its sample, this clonotype was seen a few times.

The sample was blood. The genes are TRBV3-1 and TRBJ1-4, with D hard to call. The TCR was taken from a woman aged 40 to 50 with Graves' hyperthyroidism. The CDR3, as DNA: TGTGCCAGCAGCCAGTCTAATGAAAAACTGTTTTTT. It yields the protein CASSQSNEKLFF.